The clone carrying this T cell receptor beta chain showed up just a few times. As yet, its antigen is unknown. 5'RACE with constant-segment primers built TCRalpha and TCRbeta cDNA libraries with UMIs. TCRdb used MiXCR to reprocess the 5' RACE reads, holding one entry per CDR3 protein. The table records about 470,000 distinct CDR3 sequences, around a sixth of them present only once. The sample comes from a study of T-cell memory formation after mild COVID-19. Study-wide context: For the most part, TCR clusters were specific to one donor.

Study-wide results and limits: While clones contracting from day 15 to 85 were balanced between CD4 and CD8, later expanders leaned CD4+.

CDR3 length equals 14 residues. Specimen: PBMCs or a T cell subset sorted from them (not recorded which). The clonotype comes from an adult woman who had mild COVID-19 (a few samples of this study predate the infection). Cell type and time point are not known. This rearrangement joins TRBV12-1 to TRBJ2-5; whether TRBD2, the table's D call, matches the DNA was not checked. TRBV12-1 is a documented pseudogene. This CDR3 reads CASSLRDLTETQYF. CDR3 bases: TGTGCCAGCAGCTTACGGGACTTAACAGAGACCCAGTACTTC.